Given below is one TCR beta chain in context. Its target antigen remains unknown. Given a much more abundant clone one base away, this may be a read error. This sample stems from a study of tumor-infiltrating lymphocytes in primary liver carcinoma (dated by TCRdb to the late 2010s). Study-wide context: The five patients, three men and two women aged 30 to 69 years, had hepatocellular carcinoma (four) or combined HCC and intrahepatic cholangiocarcinoma (one). High reproducibility was observed for the technical replicate repertoires, with mean shared-clone rates near 0.89 and correlation coefficients above 0.95. Across five regions of each liver tumor, along with adjacent normal tissue and blood, the study brought together TCRbeta repertoire sequencing, expression microarrays and whole-exome sequencing. The approximately 24 tumor region samples were profiled with Agilent mRNA microarrays so that TCRbeta repertoire diversity could be related to the local molecular phenotype. The tumors of the five patients were staged as T1-T3 N0M0, with maximum diameters ranging from about 4.2 to 11 cm. A total of about 35 specimens from 5 patients, comprising 25 or so tumor regions, 5 adjacent noncancerous liver tissues and 5 peripheral blood samples, were covered by TCRbeta repertoire sequencing. Each sample produced roughly 3.65 to 8 million productive TCRbeta reads, and read depth showed no significant difference between tissue types.

Total RNA and DNA were co-extracted from about 19-30 mg of bulk tissue with the AllPrep DNA/RNA mini kit, without cell sorting. Surgical resection was performed in China between November 2015 and March 2016 on about five patients with histopathologically diagnosed primary liver carcinoma. Patients had chronic HBV infection and were treatment-naive at sampling. Each tumor was sampled at five spatially separated regions: the superior, inferior, left-lateral and right-lateral poles and the tumor centre. Histology showed that every tumor sample contained more than 85% viable tumor cells. Pieces of fresh tumor and adjacent tissue were cut in half, with one half kept in RNAlater at -80 degrees C and the other half sent for histology. Based on the germline V gene (reference sequence), the CDR1 and CDR2 sequences are MNHNY and SVGAGI. The CDR3 runs 15 amino acids, cysteine and phenylalanine included. Of all the DNA, just the CDR3 is kept, 45 bases in frame from base 1.

What the authors observed across the whole study: Only the TCR beta chain was sequenced, which likely underestimates true repertoire diversity because unpaired alpha chains were not captured. With just a few patients in the study, the authors point out that the findings should be validated in a larger study. Consistent with antigen-driven expansion, pairs of tumor regions showed higher repertoire overlap (mean roughly 36%) than either tumor-adjacent pairs (around 17%) or tumor-blood pairs (around 14%). Only roughly 8-24% of top clones appeared in all five regions of a tumor, which suggests that tumor-infiltrating T cells are spatially heterogeneous. Since the samples were bulk and unsorted, there was no way to compare CD4+ and CD8+ T cell repertoires. The top 250 clones made up a significantly larger repertoire fraction in tumors than in blood (p = 0.039).

A constant-region primer and ProtoScript II reverse transcriptase were used to reverse-transcribe TCRbeta-specific cDNA from around 540 ng total RNA. Three nested multiplex PCR rounds, following a slightly modified ARM-PCR procedure, were used to build the TCRbeta libraries. Multiplex TRBV1-TRBV30 forward primers and a Cbeta reverse primer were used in the first two PCR rounds, each of which was run for roughly 10 cycles. A final 25-cycle PCR with Deep VentR polymerase added sample barcodes and Illumina adapters. Before sequencing, amplicons between 200 and 500 bp were purified from gel using a QIAquick gel extraction kit. An Illumina HiSeq 2500 was used to sequence the TCRbeta amplicons, generating 250-bp paired-end reads. The authors' analysis ran thus. Trimmomatic v0.33 was used to quality-trim the reads, and FLASH v1.2.11 was used to merge paired reads so that full CDR3 sequences could be recovered. V, D and J germline segments were assigned to the rearranged TCRbeta sequences by MiGEC v1.2.1b. Clonotype statistics, along with Shannon-Wiener diversity indices, were calculated using VDJtools v1.0.0. To reduce sampling bias, subsequent analyses other than the diversity analysis used only the 250 most abundant clonotypes in each sample. TCRdb cleaned the public reads at Q25 with fastp, built clones with MiXCR and kept in-frame beta chains. Records with the same CDR3 protein are collapsed into one entry carrying the most frequent genes and DNA. Clone size and V and J calls follow TCRdb, not the original study. The sample includes around 60,000 distinct CDR3 sequences, with about 71% observed a single time. The leading ten clones occupy about 40% of the sample.

The clonotype originates from a man aged 35-49 years with primary liver carcinoma and hepatitis B virus infection. Source material: liver tumor tissue from sampling region 4. The sample's cell subset or site label, in plain terms: tumor region T4, right-lateral pole. The chain uses TRBV6-6 and TRBJ1-1; 5 matching bases give a weak D call of TRBD1. The DNA reads TGTGCCAGCAGGTCGGGGGTAGTGGCGCCCACTGTAGCTTTCTTT. It translates to CASRSGVVAPTVAFF.